This is a list of T cell receptor beta chains from one sample in a study of blood T cell repertoires in COVID-19. Some clones are missing from TCRdb's copy, which holds only in-frame ones; the method was immunoSEQ multiplex PCR. The sample lists 200,000 to 250,000 clones; about four fifths were seen once. The specimen sequenced was PBMCs or T cells enriched from blood (not recorded which). The receptors were gathered from a woman in her thirties or forties who had recovered from COVID-19. CDR3s include the opening cysteine and the closing phenylalanine or tryptophan. The D gene is left open where the match is weak. Not all rows give a size; the values are once, few, many and, for expanded clones, a class.

d_gene	abundance	j_gene	v_gene	CDR3nt	CDR3aa
TRBD2	-	TRBJ2-2	TRBV7-2	TGTGCCAGCAGCTTAGGCGGTTATAGCGGGCGGAACACCGGGGAGCTGTTTTTT	CASSLGGYSGRNTGELFF
-	-	TRBJ1-3	TRBV5-4	TGTGCCAGCAGCTTGGCGGCAGGTCTCGCTGGAAACACCATATATTTT	CASSLAAGLAGNTIYF
TRBD1	-	TRBJ1-4	TRBV30	TGTGCCTGGAGTCTACAGGGGGCCGGTGGAAACGAAAAACTGTTTTTT	CAWSLQGAGGNEKLFF
TRBD1	-	TRBJ2-1	TRBV28	TGTGCCAGCAGTAGGACAGGGGGCTTTAATGAGCAGTTCTTC	CASSRTGGFNEQFF
TRBD2	once	TRBJ2-7	TRBV5-1	TGCGCCAGCAGCTTGCTAGCGGGAGTTAAATACGAGCAGTACTTC	CASSLLAGVKYEQYF
-	-	TRBJ1-5	TRBV7-2	TGTGCCAGCAGCTTAGTTGCAGGAAATCAGCCCCAGCATTTT	CASSLVAGNQPQHF
-	-	TRBJ2-2	TRBV7-2	TGTGCCAGCAGCCAACTAGCCCGCACCGGGGAGCTGTTTTTT	CASSQLARTGELFF
-	-	TRBJ1-1	TRBV11-3	TGTGCCAGCAGCTTAGATGGGGGGTCCGCCGCTTTCTTT	CASSLDGGSAAFF
TRBD2	-	TRBJ2-4	TRBV13	TGTGCCAGCAGCCCGAGGACTAGTAAAAACATTCAGTACTTC	CASSPRTSKNIQYF
TRBD2	once	TRBJ2-3	TRBV7-9	TGTGCCAGCAGCTTATCACTAGCGGGAGCAGATACGCAGTATTTT	CASSLSLAGADTQYF
-	-	TRBJ2-7	TRBV2	TGTGCCAGCAGCGTGGGACTCCTATTAAGCAACGAGCAGTACTTC	CASSVGLLLSNEQYF
-	-	TRBJ1-2	TRBV5-1	TGCGCCAGCAGCCCAACCGACAGTTACTATGGCTACACCTTC	CASSPTDSYYGYTF
-	-	TRBJ2-7	TRBV28	TGTGCCAGCAGCCGAGGACGGAGGTACGAGCAGTACTTC	CASSRGRRYEQYF
-	-	TRBJ1-1	TRBV28	TGTGCCAGCAGTCCCATCGCCGGCGGGGTGACGGGTCGGAACACTGAAGCTTTCTTT	CASSPIAGGVTGRNTEAFF
-	once	TRBJ1-5	TRBV9	TGTGCCAGCAGCGTAGAGGGCTCGAGGGATCAGCCCCAGCATTTT	CASSVEGSRDQPQHF
-	-	TRBJ1-1	TRBV5-5	TGTGCCAGCAGCTTTAGCGACAGGGAAGCTTTCTTT	CASSFSDREAFF
TRBD1	-	TRBJ1-4	TRBV25-1	TGTGCCACCCAACAGGGGGCGAGGGAAAAACTGTTTTTT	CATQQGAREKLFF
-	-	TRBJ2-3	TRBV7-2	TGTGCCAGCAGCCAAAGCTCGAGATACACAGATACGCAGTATTTT	CASSQSSRYTDTQYF
-	-	TRBJ1-5	TRBV19	TGTGCCAGTAGTATTTCGGGGGGTTCCAATCAGCCCCAGCATTTT	CASSISGGSNQPQHF
TRBD2	-	TRBJ2-3	TRBV28	TGTGCCAGCAGCCGGACTAGCGATAAAGATACGCAGTATTTT	CASSRTSDKDTQYF
TRBD2	-	TRBJ2-3	TRBV11-3	TGTGCCAGCAGCCCGTGGGGCCTAGCGGAGAGAGATACGCAGTATTTT	CASSPWGLAERDTQYF
TRBD1	once	TRBJ2-7	TRBV10-3	TGTGCCATCAGTGAGTCGGACAGGGTGCGATACGAGCAGTACTTC	CAISESDRVRYEQYF
TRBD2	-	TRBJ2-5	TRBV5-1	TGCGCCAGCAGATTAAATAGCGGGAGCCAAGAGACCCAGTACTTC	CASRLNSGSQETQYF
TRBD2	-	TRBJ2-2	TRBV19	TGTGCCAGTAGCACCGGGGGGGGCGGAACCGGGGAGCTGTTTTTT	CASSTGGGGTGELFF
-	-	TRBJ1-1	TRBV19	TGTGCCAGTAGTATGCCCGCGGGCACTGAAGCTTTCTTT	CASSMPAGTEAFF
-	-	TRBJ2-3	TRBV21-1	TGTGCCAGCAGCGGCCAAACTAGTAGGCGCACAGATACGCAGTATTTT	CASSGQTSRRTDTQYF
TRBD2	-	TRBJ2-1	TRBV19	TGTGCCAGTAGGGAACGGACTAGCGGGATCTACAATGAGCAGTTCTTC	CASRERTSGIYNEQFF
TRBD1	-	TRBJ1-1	TRBV2	TGTGCCACCCTCCAGGGGGCGTTCGGAAGGACTGAAGCTTTCTTT	CATLQGAFGRTEAFF
-	-	TRBJ1-2	TRBV30	TGTGCCTGGAGTGTACGCGATAATGGCTACACCTTC	CAWSVRDNGYTF
-	-	TRBJ1-4	TRBV19	TGTGCCAGTCTCGGGATAAACGGTCCGGGCAGGGAAAAACTGTTTTTT	CASLGINGPGREKLFF
TRBD2	-	TRBJ2-3	TRBV7-6	TGTGCCAGCAGCCCTAGAAGCGGGAGAAGTGGTGATACGCAGTATTTT	CASSPRSGRSGDTQYF
TRBD2	-	TRBJ2-5	TRBV19	TGTGCCAGTAGTACCGGAAGGGCTAGCGGGAGCGGGGAGACCCAGTACTTC	CASSTGRASGSGETQYF
-	-	TRBJ1-4	TRBV7-6	TGTGCCAGCAGCTCGACAGGTTTGGGTAATGAAAAACTGTTTTTT	CASSSTGLGNEKLFF
-	few	TRBJ1-6	TRBV9	TGTGCCAGCAGCCCCCGGCAGGGTGATTCACCCCTCCACTTT	CASSPRQGDSPLHF
TRBD2	-	TRBJ2-1	TRBV5-1	TGCGCCAGCAGCACCCCGATAGCGGGAGGGAATGAGCAGTTCTTC	CASSTPIAGGNEQFF
TRBD2	-	TRBJ2-7	TRBV5-1	TGCGCCAGCAGTCCTAATCCGGGACTAGCGGGAGTGGGGGAGCAGTACTTC	CASSPNPGLAGVGEQYF
-	-	TRBJ2-7	TRBV20-1	TGCAGTGCTAGCGACAACGAGCAGTACTTC	CSASDNEQYF
-	-	TRBJ1-5	TRBV10-3	TGTGCCATCAGCGGTTCGGGTATAAGCCAGCCCCAGCATTTT	CAISGSGISQPQHF
-	-	TRBJ2-1	TRBV6-1	TGTGCCAGCAGTGAAGCGAGCGGGCAGTTCTTC	CASSEASGQFF
-	-	TRBJ2-5	TRBV2	TGTGCCAGCAGTAACTCTCAAGAGACCCAGTACTTC	CASSNSQETQYF
-	-	TRBJ2-2	TRBV19	TGTGCCAGTAGTATGGCGAGCCCCAGGGTCGGGGAGCTGTTTTTT	CASSMASPRVGELFF
-	-	TRBJ2-2	TRBV27	TGTGCCAGCACCCCAATTCTAGCCACCACGAACACCGGGGAGCTGTTTTTT	CASTPILATTNTGELFF
-	-	TRBJ2-6	TRBV27	TGTGCCAGCAGTTTATCATCAGGGGCCAACGTCCTGACTTTC	CASSLSSGANVLTF
TRBD1	-	TRBJ2-5	TRBV19	TGTGCCAGTAGTGTGGGGACAGGGGAGGGGGAGACCCAGTACTTC	CASSVGTGEGETQYF
TRBD1	-	TRBJ1-1	TRBV11-3	TGTGCCAGCAGCCCACAGGGGGAGGGCACTGAAGCTTTCTTT	CASSPQGEGTEAFF
TRBD1	-	TRBJ1-2	TRBV7-9	TGTGCCAGCAGCTACCCAGGACAGGGGGATGGGGGCTACACCTTC	CASSYPGQGDGGYTF
-	-	TRBJ2-3	TRBV6-1	TGTGCCAGCAGTGAGGACAGAGACACAGATACGCAGTATTTT	CASSEDRDTDTQYF